The 26 T cell receptor beta chains listed next were all sequenced from one sample in a study of T-cell memory formation after mild COVID-19. TCRdb processed the 5' RACE reads anew with MiXCR; each CDR3 protein has one entry. The sample has a few hundred thousand distinct CDR3 sequences, roughly 8% seen once. Sequencing was carried out using PBMCs or a T cell subset sorted from them (not recorded which). Source of these receptors: a man between 18 and 35 years old who had mild COVID-19 (a few samples of this study predate the infection). Cell type and time point are not known.

This clonotype was seen a few times. V usage is TRBV12-3 or TRBV12-4 and J usage is TRBJ2-3, with TRBD2 matching over 10 bases. V gave up 6 bases and J gave up 5 bases; unmatched junction bases: 2. The CDR3 spans 13 residues. CDR3 loop: CASSRTSGDTQYF. Here the CDR3 DNA reads TGTGCCAGCAGCAGGACTAGCGGAGATACGCAGTATTTT.

The rearrangement joins TRBV20-1 to TRBJ2-5; D possibly corresponds to TRBD2 (5 bases). Germline-derived CDR1 and CDR2 are DFQATT and SNEGSKA (reference sequence). This CDR3 comprises 14 residues. Trimming stripped 0 bases from V and 3 bases from J, with 11 bases between. The CDR3 DNA sequence: TGCAGTGCTAGAGATGTGAGGGTAGAAGAGACCCAGTACTTC. Translation: CSARDVRVEETQYF.

This chain connects TRBV6-2 or TRBV6-3 to TRBJ1-1; 9 positions agree with TRBD1. Germline CDR1 is MNHEY and CDR2 is SVGEGT. The ends lost 5 bases at V and 1 base at J; junction bases unmatched: 5. The CDR3 extends over 15 amino acids. CDR3 coding DNA: TGTGCCAGCAGTAAGCCGGGACAGGGGAACACTGAAGCTTTCTTT. Translated, it gives CASSKPGQGNTEAFF.

This clonotype was detected a few times. The J gene is TRBJ2-3, the V gene TRBV12-3 or TRBV12-4; TRBD2 matches at 10 bases. The CDR3 length is 14 residues. Trimming at V came to 7 bases and at J to 4 bases, leaving 5 bases not matched to a gene. The CDR3 sequence: CASTSSGGPDTQYF. DNA for the CDR3: TGTGCCAGCACCTCTAGCGGGGGCCCAGATACGCAGTATTTT.

This clonotype has just a few counts. The chain couples TRBV24-1 to TRBJ2-1; perhaps D is TRBD1 or TRBD2 (5 bases each). Trimming pared 4 bases from V and 5 bases from J, leaving 17 bases between. The CDR3 loop spans 16 amino acids. Germline V lookup: CDR1 KGHDR, CDR2 SFDVKD. In DNA form, the CDR3 reads TGTGCCACCAGTGACAGCGACAGCGGCCCCCACAATGAGCAGTTCTTC. It translates to CATSDSDSGPHNEQFF.

This sequence joins TRBV20-1 and TRBJ1-2; TRBD1 agrees at 11 bases. The junction had 6 bases not matched to a gene; V was cut back by 0 bases and J by 6 bases. The germline V gene has CDR1 DFQATT and CDR2 SNEGSKA (reference sequence). The CDR3 runs to 15 residues. DNA for the CDR3: TGCAGTGCTAGAGATGCCAGGACAGGGGGCAATGGCTACACCTTC. As protein: CSARDARTGGNGYTF.

This clonotype was counted only a few times. V is TRBV7-9 and J is TRBJ2-1; D is possibly TRBD1 (5 bases). V was trimmed by 3 bases and J by 4 bases, leaving 10 bases between them. The CDR3 extends over 14 amino acids. Germline V gene lookup returns CDR1 SEHNR and CDR2 FQNEAQ (reference sequence). In DNA form, the CDR3 reads TGTGCCAGCAGCTTTATCGACAGATACAATGAGCAGTTCTTC. Encoded protein: CASSFIDRYNEQFF.

This rearrangement joins TRBV27 to TRBJ1-6; D unresolved. Germline V gene data show CDR1 as MNHEY and CDR2 as SMNVEV (reference sequence). The CDR3 runs to 16 residues. Trimming removed 5 bases at V and 3 bases at J, with 14 bases between. The CDR3 DNA follows: TGTGCCAGCAGTACTACGACCCGATACTATAATTCACCCCTCCACTTT. This sequence encodes CASSTTTRYYNSPLHF.

J is TRBJ1-1 and V is TRBV6-5; D not certain. The CDR3 covers 13 residues. V was pared by 2 bases and J by 6 bases, with 10 bases between. CDR1 is MNHEY and CDR2 is SVGAGI in the germline V gene. The CDR3 is CASSYAGHAEAFF. CDR3 in DNA: TGTGCCAGCAGTTACGCCGGGCACGCTGAAGCTTTCTTT.

This clonotype has at least ten counts. This sequence joins TRBV29-1 and TRBJ2-2; 8 positions match TRBD1. J gave up 3 bases and V 0 bases, and 6 bases lay outside the gene matches. Germline-derived CDR1 and CDR2 are SQVTM and ANQGSEA. This CDR3 is 16 amino acids long. For the CDR3, the DNA is TGCAGCGTTGAAGATAAGGCAGGGGGCCACACCGGGGAGCTGTTTTTT. Amino acid sequence: CSVEDKAGGHTGELFF.

The CDR3 region is CASSYGGHPSGANVLTF. The CDR3 coding sequence is TGTGCCAGCAGTTACGGGGGGCACCCCTCTGGGGCCAACGTCCTGACTTTC. The chain joins TRBV6-5 to TRBJ2-6, with D perhaps matching TRBD1 or TRBD2 (6 bases each). This CDR3 spans 17 amino acids. Per the germline V gene, CDR1 is MNHEY and CDR2 is SVGAGI. V lost 2 bases, J lost 0 bases, and 11 bases lay in between.

This clonotype was detected only a few times. CDR3 sequence (DNA): TGCGCCAGCAGCCAAGAGGGAAGGGGTTCGAACGAGCAGTACTTC. Its translation: CASSQEGRGSNEQYF. The chain couples TRBV4-3 to TRBJ2-7; possible D gene TRBD1, 5 bases. V was shortened by 0 bases and J by 5 bases, with 14 bases between the two germline ends. The CDR3 runs 15 residues. Germline CDR1 and CDR2: LGHNA and YSLEER.

This clonotype has a handful of counts. The rearrangement uses TRBV4-3 and TRBJ1-3; D call uncertain. Germline assignment: CDR1 LGHNA and CDR2 YSLEER. The CDR3 spans 15 residues. Trimming removed 1 base at V and 0 bases at J, with 7 bases between. CDR3 residues: CASSQGISSGNTIYF. The DNA of the CDR3 is TGCGCCAGCAGCCAAGGGATCAGCTCTGGAAACACCATATATTTT.

This clonotype was counted only a few times. The J gene is TRBJ2-5, the V gene TRBV12-3 or TRBV12-4; D call uncertain. CDR3 length: 12 residues. The V gene lost 4 bases and the J gene lost 5 bases, with 8 bases spanning the gap. The CDR3 here is CASSSTGETQYF. The CDR3 nucleotides are TGTGCCAGCAGTTCGACGGGTGAGACCCAGTACTTC.

V gene TRBV6-1 combines with J gene TRBJ1-6; D remains unclear. The V end was cut by 2 bases, the J end by 7 bases, with 12 bases between. The CDR3 extends over 15 amino acids. CDR1 and CDR2 (germline): MNHNS, SASEGT. CDR3 protein: CASSESRQSNSPLHF. The DNA for the CDR3 is TGTGCCAGCAGTGAAAGCCGGCAGAGCAATTCACCCCTCCACTTT.

This clonotype was counted between two and nine times. An end of the junction does not agree with germline; a read error may underlie this. V usage is TRBV6-6 and J usage is TRBJ1-2; D remains unclear. Germline V gene sequence: CDR1 MNHNY, CDR2 SVGAGI (reference sequence). The CDR3 totals 11 residues. The CDR3, as DNA: TGTGCCAGCAGTACGGCCGTGGGGTCCCGATTC. Translation: CASSTAVGSRF.

The chain has TRBV4-1 and TRBJ2-4; 12 bases agree with TRBD2. The germline V gene has CDR1 MGHRA and CDR2 YSYEKL. V lost 4 bases, J lost 4 bases, and 2 bases stayed unmatched. CDR3 length: 15 residues. CDR3 in DNA: TGCGCCAGCAGCCGAGGACTAGCGGGGAAAAACATTCAGTACTTC. Translating it yields CASSRGLAGKNIQYF.

This clonotype was counted a few times. The chain's CDR3 is CASSLEGPNYGYTF. CDR3 DNA sequence: TGTGCCAGCAGCTTGGAAGGCCCCAACTATGGCTACACCTTC. This chain connects TRBV7-9 to TRBJ1-2; D not resolved. From germline, CDR1 is SEHNR and CDR2 FQNEAQ (reference sequence). Trimming took off 3 bases at V and 2 bases at J, with 10 bases between the two ends. The CDR3 contains 14 residues.

The V and J genes are TRBV5-1 and TRBJ1-1; 10 nucleotides agree with TRBD1. The CDR3 loop spans 15 amino acids. The J segment lost 7 bases and the V segment lost 4 bases, leaving 10 bases of the junction unmatched. Per germline, CDR1 SGHRS and CDR2 YFSETQ. The CDR3 sequence is CASSVTGQGVGEAFF. Here the CDR3 DNA reads TGCGCCAGCAGCGTGACTGGACAGGGGGTTGGTGAAGCTTTCTTT.

The rearrangement joins TRBV29-1 to TRBJ1-2; 10 bases are shared with TRBD1. After removal of 7 bases from V and 2 bases from J, the junction contained 10 bases not matched to a gene. The CDR3 length is 15 residues. The V gene's germline CDR1 is SQVTM and CDR2 ANQGSEA. The DNA for the CDR3 is TGCAGCGCCGAGACAGGGGGCGAACTGAACTATGGCTACACCTTC. Encoded protein: CSAETGGELNYGYTF.

The gene calls are TRBV15 and TRBJ2-3, with D possibly TRBD2 on 5 matching bases. Germline CDR1 LNHNV, CDR2 YYDKDF (reference sequence). V was pared by 0 bases and J by 13 bases, with 20 bases between. This CDR3 contains 15 residues. The CDR3 bases are TGTGCCACCAGCAGAGATAAAATTATCGGGCACGGGGAGTATTTT. It is translated as CATSRDKIIGHGEYF.

This clonotype was counted at least ten times. The CDR3, as DNA: TGCGCCAGCAATAAGGGTAACACCCTTAATGAAAAACTGTTTTTT. Translating it yields CASNKGNTLNEKLFF. The chain recombines TRBV5-1 with TRBJ1-4; D call uncertain. V lost 6 bases and J 4 bases, leaving 16 bases between the germline ends. The CDR3 spans 15 residues. Germline V gives CDR1 SGHRS, CDR2 YFSETQ. Full variable domain (remainder filled in from reference TRBV5-1 and TRBJ1-4): KAGVTQTPRYLIKTRGQQVTLSCSPISGHRSVSWYQQTPGQGLQFLFEYFSETQRNKGNFPGRFSGRQFSNSRSEMNVSTLELGDSALYLCASNKGNTLNEKLFFGSGTQLSVL.

This clonotype was seen only a few times. The chain employs TRBV28 and TRBJ1-2, with 8 bases matching TRBD1. Germline loops: CDR1 MDHEN, CDR2 SYDVKM. The CDR3 has 15 residues. Trimming at V came to 1 base and at J to 2 bases, leaving 3 bases not matched to a gene. CDR3 DNA sequence: TGTGCCAGCAGTTTATCACCAGGGGGCAACTATGGCTACACCTTC. This codes for CASSLSPGGNYGYTF.

A few counts support this clonotype. The rearrangement links TRBV19 to TRBJ2-1, with a possible D match to TRBD2 (5 bases). The V end lost 6 bases, the J end lost 10 bases, and 22 bases lay between the germline ends. The germline gives CDR1 LNHDA, CDR2 SQIVND (reference sequence). The CDR3 length is 15 residues. CDR3 bases: TGTGCCAGTAGAGCCCCTGGACTGCCTAAGGGCGAGCAGTTCTTC. Its protein is CASRAPGLPKGEQFF.

This sequence joins TRBV4-3 and TRBJ2-7, with D possibly matching TRBD1 (7 bases). The CDR3 extends over 14 amino acids. From germline, CDR1 is LGHNA and CDR2 YSLEER. V lost 3 bases to trimming and J lost 4 bases, with 13 bases between them. The CDR3 nucleotides read TGCGCCAGCAGCCAGGCGGAGGGACAGTACGAGCAGTACTTC. It translates to CASSQAEGQYEQYF.

This clonotype was observed many times. This rearrangement joins TRBV9 to TRBJ2-1; D remains ambiguous. V lost 0 bases, J lost 1 base, and 8 bases lay in between. Germline CDR1 SGDLS, CDR2 YYNGEE. This CDR3 has 15 amino acids. The CDR3 region has the DNA TGTGCCAGCAGCGTAGATGGGGTGTCCTACAATGAGCAGTTCTTC. The encoded protein is CASSVDGVSYNEQFF.